The 15 T cell receptor beta chains below were found in one sample sequenced in a study of blood T cell repertoires in COVID-19. Profiling relied on immunoSEQ multiplex PCR, and the TCRdb table lists in-frame clones only, not all of them. The repertoire consists of 75,000 to 95,000 clones, with over 70% occurring once and the leading ten covering more than 10%. Sequenced sample: peripheral blood. These receptors originate from a woman aged 35 to 49 with active or convalescent COVID-19.

The gene calls are TRBV6-5 and TRBJ2-2; TRBD2 matches 8 bases. CDR1 MNHEY and CDR2 SVGAGI come from the germline V gene. With V trimmed by 6 bases and J by 2 bases, 5 bases remained unmatched. The CDR3 totals 15 residues. The CDR3 region has the DNA TGTGCCAGCAGCCGAGGACTAGCAAACACCGGGGAGCTGTTTTTT. Encoded protein: CASSRGLANTGELFF.

This chain connects TRBV25-1 to TRBJ2-7, with 10 bases identical to TRBD2. J was trimmed by 3 bases and V by 3 bases; bases with no gene match: 5. Germline CDR1 and CDR2: MGHDK and SYGVNS. CDR3 length equals 15 residues. The CDR3 sequence is CASSDRGLARYEQYF. CDR3 nucleotide sequence: TGTGCCAGCAGTGACCGGGGACTAGCGCGCTACGAGCAGTACTTC.

V and J are TRBV10-3 and TRBJ1-5; the match to TRBD1 covers 10 bases. The CDR3 is made up of 15 amino acids. Germline CDR1 reads ENHRY; CDR2 reads SYGVKD. Losses at the gene ends were 3 bases for V and 6 bases for J; bases not matched to a gene: 5. The CDR3 nucleotides are TGTGCCATCAGTGAAGGGACAGGGGTATCTCAGCCCCAGCATTTT. Translated: CAISEGTGVSQPQHF.

The gene calls are TRBV11-2 and TRBJ2-7, with 11 nucleotides matching TRBD2. Germline CDR1 is SGHAT and CDR2 is FQNNGV. The junction had 8 bases not matched to a gene; V was cut back by 3 bases and J by 4 bases. This CDR3 spans 16 amino acids. CDR3 in amino acids: CASSFSSGGIVYEQYF. The CDR3 DNA reads TGTGCCAGCAGCTTCTCTAGCGGGGGGATTGTGTACGAGCAGTACTTC.

The rearrangement uses TRBV7-2 and TRBJ1-3; D gene unclear. V lost 6 bases, J lost 0 bases, and 3 bases lay in between. Germline CDR1 is SGHTA and CDR2 is FQGNSA. The CDR3 contains 12 residues. CDR3 DNA sequence: TGTGCCAGCAGTCACTCTGGAAACACCATATATTTT. Protein sequence: CASSHSGNTIYF.

The genes are TRBV12-3 or TRBV12-4 and TRBJ2-1; weak D call: TRBD1 (6 bases). V lost 4 bases to trimming and J lost 7 bases, with 11 bases between them. This CDR3 is 13 amino acids long. The CDR3 sequence: CASSSQGGNEQFF. DNA for the CDR3: TGTGCCAGCAGTTCACAGGGTGGGAATGAGCAGTTCTTC.

The rearrangement joins TRBV27 to TRBJ2-7; 11 nucleotides match TRBD1. Germline assignment: CDR1 MNHEY and CDR2 SMNVEV (reference sequence). V trimming: 5 bases; J trimming: 7 bases; junction bases outside the gene matches: 7. This CDR3 region has 14 residues. DNA of the CDR3: TGTGCCAGCAGTCCTCGGACAGGGGGCGTAGAGCAGTACTTC. It is translated as CASSPRTGGVEQYF.

The V call is TRBV7-3, the J call TRBJ2-7, with 8 bases identical to TRBD1. The V and J ends lost 6 bases and 4 bases, in that order; junction bases with no gene match: 11. Germline CDR1 and CDR2: SGHTA and FQGTGA. The CDR3 has 15 residues. The CDR3 bases are TGTGCCAGCAGTTTGACCGGGACAGGCGGTTACGAGCAGTACTTC. Amino acid sequence: CASSLTGTGGYEQYF.

This rearrangement joins TRBV3-1 (or the pseudogene TRBV3-2) to TRBJ2-7; D is possibly TRBD2 (6 bases). Trimming took off 4 bases at V and 2 bases at J, with 30 bases between the two ends. Per the germline V gene, CDR1 is LGHDT and CDR2 is YNNKEL (reference sequence). The CDR3 covers 20 residues. The CDR3 DNA follows: TGTGCCAGCAGCCCATCGGGAGTGCAGCCGAGGCCTAAAAGTGCCTACGAGCAGTACTTC. The encoded protein is CASSPSGVQPRPKSAYEQYF.

The chain has TRBV3-1 (or the pseudogene TRBV3-2) and TRBJ2-7; the D is unclear. This CDR3 has 11 amino acids. The germline V gene has CDR1 LGHDT and CDR2 YNNKEL (reference sequence). The germline V and J ends were trimmed by 3 bases and 3 bases, with 3 bases remaining between them. The CDR3 region has the DNA TGTGCCAGCAGCCACATCTACGAGCAGTACTTC. It codes for CASSHIYEQYF.

CDR3 sequence: CASSLSPSGNQETQYF. CDR3 sequence (DNA): TGTGCCAGCAGCTTATCCCCTAGCGGAAACCAAGAGACCCAGTACTTC. V gene TRBV7-2 combines with J gene TRBJ2-5; 7 nucleotides align to TRBD2. The CDR3 has 16 residues. Per the germline V gene, CDR1 is SGHTA and CDR2 is FQGNSA. Germline trimming cut 2 bases from V and 0 bases from J; bases unmatched to any gene: 6.

The rearrangement links TRBV27 to TRBJ2-7; TRBD2 matches 7 bases. V dropped 2 bases and J dropped 3; count of bases not matched to a gene: 7. Germline lookup yields CDR1 MNHEY and CDR2 SMNVEV (reference sequence). The CDR3 sequence is 15 residues long. This chain's CDR3 is CASSLEGLSNYEQYF. For the CDR3, the DNA is TGTGCCAGCAGTTTAGAGGGACTATCAAACTACGAGCAGTACTTC.

The chain links TRBV5-1 to TRBJ2-7; no clear D gene. Germline-derived CDR1 and CDR2 are SGHRS and YFSETQ. There are 15 residues in the CDR3. Trimming removed 1 base from V and 0 bases from J, with 11 bases in between. Here the CDR3 DNA reads TGCGCCAGCAGCTTGCTCCCAGTGAACTCCTACGAGCAGTACTTC. Protein: CASSLLPVNSYEQYF.

The chain uses TRBV6-6 and TRBJ2-1; 14 positions agree with TRBD2. Germline values: CDR1 MNHNY, CDR2 SVGAGI (reference sequence). J lost 8 bases, V lost 5 bases, and 11 bases had no gene match. CDR3 length: 17 residues. The CDR3 DNA reads TGTGCCAGCAGTCAATCCGGGACTAGCGGGAGAAGAGATGAGCAGTTCTTC. It specifies CASSQSGTSGRRDEQFF.

This clone was counted a single time. The chain combines TRBV6-1 with TRBJ1-6; D remains unclear. The germline gives CDR1 MNHNS, CDR2 SASEGT. This CDR3 contains 16 residues. V was pared by 4 bases and J by 0 bases, with 10 bases between. The CDR3 loop reads CASSVVRSSYNSPLHF. CDR3 nucleotides: TGTGCCAGCAGTGTCGTTCGGAGCTCCTATAATTCACCCCTCCACTTT.